A single sample gave rise to the 31 T cell receptor beta chains below, sequenced in a study of T cell changes during pregnancy in multiple sclerosis. Profiling relied on immunoSEQ multiplex PCR, and the TCRdb table lists in-frame clones only, not all of them. This sample has about 44,000 clones, with approximately 92% found just once. Sequenced material: CD4+ T cells from peripheral blood mononuclear cells, taken in the first trimester of pregnancy. The receptors were sampled from a female donor with multiple sclerosis, enrolled in a pregnancy study.

J is TRBJ2-7 and V is TRBV10-2; D is perhaps TRBD2 (6 bases). Germline V CDR1 and CDR2: WSHSY, SAAADI. This CDR3 has 14 residues. V was shortened by 7 bases and J by 7 bases, with 20 bases between the two germline ends. The CDR3 loop is CASTQAGQAGEQYF. The CDR3 region has the DNA TGCGCCAGCACTCAGGCAGGGCAGGCGGGGGAGCAGTACTTC.

The J gene is TRBJ2-7, the V gene TRBV29-1; 7 bases map to TRBD1. V was pared by 5 bases and J by 6 bases, with 10 bases of the junction left unmatched. Germline loops: CDR1 SQVTM, CDR2 ANQGSEA. The CDR3 has 13 amino acids. The CDR3 DNA reads as TGCAGCGTTACCTTCGACAGGGCAGGCGAGCAGTACTTC. Translating gives CSVTFDRAGEQYF.

V usage is TRBV9 and J usage is TRBJ2-6; D might be TRBD2 (5 bases). V was shortened by 0 bases and J by 4 bases, with 8 bases between the two germline ends. This CDR3 comprises 15 residues. The V gene's germline CDR1 is SGDLS and CDR2 YYNGEE. The CDR3 sequence: CASSVGGPGANVLTF. The DNA for the CDR3 is TGTGCCAGCAGCGTAGGAGGGCCAGGGGCCAACGTCCTGACTTTC.

The chain joins TRBV19 to TRBJ2-7, with D hard to call. The CDR3 contains 15 residues. V lost 1 base to trimming and J lost 5 bases, with 15 bases between them. Germline CDR1 reads LNHDA; CDR2 reads SQIVND (reference sequence). This CDR3 is CASSIVQTGVHEQYF. Written as DNA, the CDR3 is TGTGCCAGTAGTATAGTTCAAACCGGAGTTCACGAGCAGTACTTC. Full variable domain (rest looked up from reference TRBV19 and TRBJ2-7): DGGITQSPKYLFRKEGQNVTLSCEQNLNHDAMYWYRQDPGQGLRLIYYSQIVNDFQKGDIAEGYSVSREKKESFPLTVTSAQKNPTAFYLCASSIVQTGVHEQYFGPGTRLTVT.

The chain recombines TRBV5-1 with TRBJ2-1; the match to TRBD2 covers 13 bases. There are 17 residues in the CDR3. V shed 4 bases and J 0 bases; nucleotides not matched to a gene: 4. Germline CDR1 SGHRS, CDR2 YFSETQ. Here the CDR3 DNA reads TGCGCCAGCAGCCTCCGGACTAGCGGGAGCTCCTACAATGAGCAGTTCTTC. Translation gives CASSLRTSGSSYNEQFF.

This chain joins TRBV19 and TRBJ2-7, with no clear D. CDR1 is LNHDA, CDR2 SQIVND, per germline (reference sequence). The CDR3 runs 13 residues. V gave up 1 base and J gave up 3 bases, with 7 bases separating them. Written as DNA, the CDR3 is TGTGCCAGTAGTATAGCTCCTAGCTACGAGCAGTACTTC. It yields the protein CASSIAPSYEQYF.

In its sample, this clone was seen once. The chain has TRBV5-1 and TRBJ2-2; 8 bases fit TRBD1. The CDR3 is made up of 14 amino acids. The germline gives CDR1 SGHRS, CDR2 YFSETQ. Trimming removed 0 bases from V and 5 bases from J; junction bases left unmatched: 0. The CDR3: CASSLGQGTGELFF. For the CDR3, the DNA is TGCGCCAGCAGCTTGGGACAGGGGACCGGGGAGCTGTTTTTT.

The chain links TRBV4-1 to TRBJ1-6, with D tentatively TRBD1 (5 bases). This CDR3 contains 12 residues. Germline lookup yields CDR1 MGHRA and CDR2 YSYEKL. Deletions cut 2 bases from V and 12 bases from J, with 8 bases between. CDR3 DNA: TGCGCCAGCAGCCAAATTACAGGACCCCTCCACTTT. This codes for CASSQITGPLHF.

This clone was observed once. V and J are TRBV6-5 and TRBJ1-1; 9 nucleotides match TRBD1. The germline gives CDR1 MNHEY, CDR2 SVGAGI. The CDR3 is 15 residues long. The V segment lost 1 base and the J segment 4 bases; nucleotides outside the gene matches: 4. The CDR3 spells CASSYFGQGSTEAFF. Written as DNA, the CDR3 is TGTGCCAGCAGTTACTTCGGACAGGGGAGCACTGAAGCTTTCTTT.

V is TRBV28 and J is TRBJ2-7; a weak D match, TRBD2 (7 bases). Germline V lookup: CDR1 MDHEN, CDR2 SYDVKM. The CDR3 consists of 12 residues. This CDR3 reads CGGGGSSYEQYF. The CDR3 region has the DNA TGTGGGGGGGGCGGGAGTTCGTACGAGCAGTACTTC.

The chain employs TRBV4-3 and TRBJ2-7; no clear D. The germline V gene has CDR1 LGHNA and CDR2 YSLEER. V lost 0 bases and J lost 2, with 11 bases in between. This CDR3 is built from 15 residues. CDR3 in DNA: TGCGCCAGCAGCCAAGAGATCAGGAACCCCTACGAGCAGTACTTC. Translated, it gives CASSQEIRNPYEQYF.

The chain carries TRBV19 and TRBJ1-1, with a weak D call TRBD1 (6 bases). There are 14 residues in the CDR3. The V gene lost 2 bases and the J gene lost 4 bases, with 11 bases spanning the gap. Germline V CDR1 and CDR2: LNHDA, SQIVND (reference sequence). CDR3 residues: CASSISGTRTEAFF. In DNA form, the CDR3 reads TGTGCCAGTAGTATATCCGGGACACGCACTGAAGCTTTCTTT.

The rearrangement links TRBV28 to TRBJ2-7; 8 bases are a match to TRBD1. V was clipped by 3 bases and J by 2 bases; unmatched bases: 9. CDR3 length equals 16 residues. Germline assignment: CDR1 MDHEN and CDR2 SYDVKM. CDR3 residues: CASSFGGTGLTYEQYF. As DNA, the CDR3 is TGTGCCAGCAGTTTCGGCGGGACAGGACTGACCTACGAGCAGTACTTC.

V usage is TRBV29-1 and J usage is TRBJ1-2, with a tentative D call TRBD1 (5 bases). Germline values: CDR1 SQVTM, CDR2 ANQGSEA. The CDR3 loop spans 12 amino acids. Trimming left V 7 bases short and J 1 base short, with 10 bases between. CDR3 sequence (DNA): TGCAGCGCCCTAGACAGTAACTATGGCTACACCTTC. It is translated as CSALDSNYGYTF.

This clone was recorded only once. The chain is built from TRBV19 and TRBJ2-4, with TRBD2 matching over 13 bases. Germline lookup yields CDR1 LNHDA and CDR2 SQIVND (reference sequence). CDR3 length: 18 residues. Trimming removed 8 bases from V and 8 bases from J; junction bases left unmatched: 18. The chain's CDR3 is CASGGRGTSGTRRDIQYF. The CDR3 bases are TGTGCCAGTGGTGGTAGAGGGACTAGCGGGACCAGAAGGGACATTCAGTACTTC.

This chain connects TRBV9 to TRBJ2-2; 7 bases match TRBD1. Germline V gene sequence: CDR1 SGDLS, CDR2 YYNGEE. The CDR3 has 16 residues. V was clipped by 0 bases and J by 7 bases; unmatched bases: 9. The CDR3 sequence is CASSVARVTGYGELFF. CDR3 DNA sequence: TGTGCCAGCAGCGTAGCTAGGGTGACAGGGTACGGGGAGCTGTTTTTT.

The chain uses TRBV19 and TRBJ2-1; possibly TRBD1 for D (5 bases). The V and J ends lost 4 bases and 11 bases respectively, with 12 bases between them. Germline V CDR1 and CDR2: LNHDA, SQIVND (reference sequence). The length of the CDR3 is 12 residues. The CDR3, as DNA: TGTGCCAGTAGTACCCTGACAGCTAAGCAGTTCTTC. This encodes CASSTLTAKQFF.

The V and J genes are TRBV12-2 and TRBJ1-2. TRBV12-2 represents a pseudogene. The length of the CDR3 is 14 residues. The CDR3: CASRLRRDFYGYTF. The CDR3, as DNA: TGTGCAAGTCGCTTACGCCGGGACTTTTATGGCTACACCTTC.

The chain carries TRBV2 and TRBJ1-5, with D uncertain. Trimming took off 4 bases at V and 3 bases at J, with 10 bases between the two ends. The germline gives CDR1 SNHLY, CDR2 FYNNEI. The CDR3 has 14 residues. CDR3 bases: TGTGCCAGCAGTGGACATTTTTCCAATCAGCCCCAGCATTTT. It yields the protein CASSGHFSNQPQHF.

The chain joins TRBV19 to TRBJ2-7; 7 bases fit TRBD2. The CDR3 is 15 amino acids. The V and J ends lost 5 bases and 0 bases, in that order; junction bases with no gene match: 7. The germline CDR1 and CDR2 sequences are LNHDA and SQIVND (reference sequence). CDR3 DNA sequence: TGTGCCAGTAGTGTCTCTAGCGGTAGCTCCTACGAGCAGTACTTC. Protein sequence: CASSVSSGSSYEQYF.

J is TRBJ2-3 and V is TRBV19, with D tentatively TRBD2 (5 bases). Germline loops: CDR1 LNHDA, CDR2 SQIVND (reference sequence). The V end was cut by 5 bases, the J end by 0 bases, with 12 bases between. This CDR3 is 15 amino acids long. CDR3 bases: TGTGCCAGTAGTCCAATCGGGGAAAGCACAGATACGCAGTATTTT. Translated: CASSPIGESTDTQYF.

The rearrangement uses TRBV6-6 and TRBJ2-5; no reliable D call. There are 14 residues in the CDR3. Trimming removed 0 bases from V and 1 base from J, with 6 bases in between. The germline gives CDR1 MNHNY, CDR2 SVGAGI (reference sequence). CDR3 protein: CASSYSGLQETQYF. In nucleotides, the CDR3 is TGTGCCAGCAGTTACTCTGGGCTCCAAGAGACCCAGTACTTC.

V is TRBV6-5 and J is TRBJ2-1, with TRBD1 identical over 10 bases. Trimming took 6 bases from V and 5 from J; bases not matched to a gene: 7. From germline, CDR1 is MNHEY and CDR2 SVGAGI. This CDR3 comprises 15 residues. The CDR3 region is CASSRDRGYDNEQFF. DNA of the CDR3: TGTGCCAGCAGCCGGGACAGGGGATATGACAATGAGCAGTTCTTC.

This chain uses TRBV5-6 with TRBJ2-7; D gene unclear. This CDR3 has 15 amino acids. The germline gives CDR1 SGHDT, CDR2 YYEEEE. The V and J ends lost 0 bases and 4 bases respectively, with 14 bases between them. CDR3 nucleotide sequence: TGTGCCAGCAGCTTGGTCTTCGGTTATCCTTACGAGCAGTACTTC. It yields the protein CASSLVFGYPYEQYF. The full variable domain, with the rest looked up from reference TRBV5-6 and TRBJ2-7, is DAGVTQSPTHLIKTRGQQVTLRCSPKSGHDTVSWYQQALGQGPQFIFQYYEEEERQRGNFPDRFSGHQFPNYSSELNVNALLLGDSALYLCASSLVFGYPYEQYFGPGTRLTVT.

This clone was recorded only once. The gene calls are TRBV15 and TRBJ2-1; perhaps TRBD2 as D (5 bases). There are 12 residues in the CDR3. The germline gives CDR1 LNHNV, CDR2 YYDKDF (reference sequence). Trimming left V 1 base short and J 8 bases short, with 6 bases between. The CDR3 region is CATSRVSDEQFF. CDR3 sequence (DNA): TGTGCCACCAGCAGAGTTAGCGATGAGCAGTTCTTC.

The V call is TRBV7-2, the J call TRBJ2-7; tentatively, D is TRBD2 (5 bases). V lost 1 base, J lost 7 bases, and 11 bases lay in between. Germline loops: CDR1 SGHTA, CDR2 FQGNSA. There are 13 residues in the CDR3. The CDR3 sequence: CASSLGLSGEQYF. The CDR3 DNA reads as TGTGCCAGCAGCTTAGGACTGTCGGGGGAGCAGTACTTC.

The CDR3 sequence: CASNGQSWRAFF. The CDR3, as DNA: TGTGCCAGCAATGGACAGTCTTGGCGAGCTTTCTTT. V gene TRBV6-1 combines with J gene TRBJ1-1, with TRBD1 as a possible D gene (6 bases). CDR3 length equals 12 residues. V was shortened by 7 bases and J by 10 bases, with 16 bases between the two germline ends. The germline V gene has CDR1 MNHNS and CDR2 SASEGT.

The chain has TRBV18 and TRBJ2-3, with 13 bases that match TRBD2. J lost 1 base, V lost 2 bases, and 3 bases had no gene match. Germline values: CDR1 KGHSH, CDR2 LQKENI. The CDR3 has 17 amino acids. The CDR3 bases are TGTGCCAGCTCACCAGGGACTAGCGGGATGGGCACAGATACGCAGTATTTT. Its protein product is CASSPGTSGMGTDTQYF.

The gene calls are TRBV27 and TRBJ2-7; 13 positions agree with TRBD2. V dropped 5 bases and J dropped 2; count of bases not matched to a gene: 3. The CDR3 spans 15 residues. From germline, CDR1 is MNHEY and CDR2 SMNVEV (reference sequence). CDR3 region: CASSRLAGGAYEQYF. CDR3 DNA sequence: TGTGCCAGCAGTCGACTAGCGGGAGGTGCCTACGAGCAGTACTTC.

The J gene is TRBJ1-2, the V gene TRBV29-1; D is undetermined. CDR1 is SQVTM, CDR2 ANQGSEA, per germline. Trimming took off 7 bases at V and 8 bases at J, with 17 bases between the two ends. CDR3 length: 12 amino acids. As DNA, the CDR3 is TGCAGCGCCCTGGTCCCCGTCGGGGGCTACACCTTC. It is translated as CSALVPVGGYTF. Together with reference TRBV29-1 and TRBJ1-2, the CDR3 gives the full variable domain: SAVISQKPSRDICQRGTSLTIQCQVDSQVTMMFWYRQQPGQSLTLIATANQGSEATYESGFVIDKFPISRPNLTFSTLTVSNMSPEDSSIYLCSALVPVGGYTFGSGTRLTVV.

V is TRBV25-1 and J is TRBJ1-2; TRBD1 matches 10 bases. The germline V gene encodes CDR1 MGHDK and CDR2 SYGVNS. V shed 8 bases, J shed 3 bases, and the junction held 6 bases outside the gene matches. CDR3 length: 14 residues. The CDR3 region is CASSLTGGYYGYTF. CDR3 nucleotide sequence: TGTGCCAGCTCCCTGACAGGGGGCTACTATGGCTACACCTTC.